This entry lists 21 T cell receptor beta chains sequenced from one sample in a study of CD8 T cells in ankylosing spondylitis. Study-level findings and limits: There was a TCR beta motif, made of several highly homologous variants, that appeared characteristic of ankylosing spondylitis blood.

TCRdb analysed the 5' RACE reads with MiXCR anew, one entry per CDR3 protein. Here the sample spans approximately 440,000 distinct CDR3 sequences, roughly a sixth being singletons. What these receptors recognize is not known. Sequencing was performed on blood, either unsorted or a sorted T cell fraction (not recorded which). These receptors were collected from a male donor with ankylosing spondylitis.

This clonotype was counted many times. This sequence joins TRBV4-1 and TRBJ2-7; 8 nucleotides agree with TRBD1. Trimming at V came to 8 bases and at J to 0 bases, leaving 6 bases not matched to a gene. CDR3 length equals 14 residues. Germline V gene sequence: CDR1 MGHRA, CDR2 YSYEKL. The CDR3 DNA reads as TGCGCCAGCTCGCAGGGGGCCGACTCCTACGAGCAGTACTTC. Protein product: CASSQGADSYEQYF.

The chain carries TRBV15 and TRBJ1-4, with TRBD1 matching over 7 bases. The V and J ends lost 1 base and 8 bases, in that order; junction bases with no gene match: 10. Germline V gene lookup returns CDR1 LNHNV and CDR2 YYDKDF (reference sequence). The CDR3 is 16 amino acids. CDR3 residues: CATSRGRLDRDEKLFF. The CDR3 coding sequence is TGTGCCACCAGCAGAGGACGATTAGACAGGGACGAAAAACTGTTTTTT.

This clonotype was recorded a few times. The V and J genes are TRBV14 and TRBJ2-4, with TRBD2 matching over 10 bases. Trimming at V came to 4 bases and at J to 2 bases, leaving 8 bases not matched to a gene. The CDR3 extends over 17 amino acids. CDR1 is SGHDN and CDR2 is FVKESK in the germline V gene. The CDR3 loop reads CASSRQTSGASKNIQYF. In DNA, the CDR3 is TGTGCCAGCAGCCGACAAACTAGCGGGGCGTCCAAAAACATTCAGTACTTC.

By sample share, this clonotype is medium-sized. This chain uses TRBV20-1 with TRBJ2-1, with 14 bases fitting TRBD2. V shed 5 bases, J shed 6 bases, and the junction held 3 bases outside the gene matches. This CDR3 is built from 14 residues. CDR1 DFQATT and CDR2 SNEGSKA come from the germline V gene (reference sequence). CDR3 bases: TGCAGTGCTCGAGGGACTAGCGGGGGCAATGAGCAGTTCTTC. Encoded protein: CSARGTSGGNEQFF.

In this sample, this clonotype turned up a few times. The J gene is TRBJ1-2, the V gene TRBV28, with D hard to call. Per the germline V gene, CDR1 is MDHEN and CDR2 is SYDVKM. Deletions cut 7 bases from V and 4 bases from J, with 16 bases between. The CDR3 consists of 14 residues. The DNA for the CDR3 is TGTGCCAGCAAGTCTTGGCCAGCCGTCTATGGCTACACCTTC. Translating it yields CASKSWPAVYGYTF.

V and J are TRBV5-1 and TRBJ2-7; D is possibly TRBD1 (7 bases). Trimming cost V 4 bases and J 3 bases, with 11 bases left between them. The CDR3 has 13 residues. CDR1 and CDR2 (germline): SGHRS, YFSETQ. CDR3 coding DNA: TGCGCCAGCAGCGCGGGACAGAACTACGAGCAGTACTTC. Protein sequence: CASSAGQNYEQYF.

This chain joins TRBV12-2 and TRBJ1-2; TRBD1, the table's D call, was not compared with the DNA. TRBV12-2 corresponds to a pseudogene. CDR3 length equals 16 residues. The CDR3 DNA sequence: TGTGCAAGTCGCTTCTTAGGGACAGGGGCTAACTATGGCTACACCTTC. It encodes CASRFLGTGANYGYTF.

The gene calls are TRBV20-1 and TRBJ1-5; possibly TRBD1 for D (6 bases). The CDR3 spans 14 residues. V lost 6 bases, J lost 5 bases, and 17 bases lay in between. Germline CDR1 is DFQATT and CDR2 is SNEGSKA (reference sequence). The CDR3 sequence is CSAKPQGLDQPQHF. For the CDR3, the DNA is TGCAGTGCAAAGCCGCAGGGGCTGGATCAGCCCCAGCATTTT.

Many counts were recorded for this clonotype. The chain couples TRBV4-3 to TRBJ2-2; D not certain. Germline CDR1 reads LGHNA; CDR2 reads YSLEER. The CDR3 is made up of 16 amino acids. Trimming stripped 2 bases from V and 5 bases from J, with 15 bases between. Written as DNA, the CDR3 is TGCGCCAGCAGCCAAACAAGGGCTACCAAAACCGGGGAGCTGTTTTTT. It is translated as CASSQTRATKTGELFF.

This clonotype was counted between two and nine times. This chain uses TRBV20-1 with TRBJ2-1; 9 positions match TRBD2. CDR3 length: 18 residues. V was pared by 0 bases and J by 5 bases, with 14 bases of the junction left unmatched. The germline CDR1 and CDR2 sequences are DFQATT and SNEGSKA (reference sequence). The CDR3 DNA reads TGCAGTGCTAGAGATTGGGCTGAAGCGGGGGGCCCCAACAATGAGCAGTTCTTC. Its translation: CSARDWAEAGGPNNEQFF.

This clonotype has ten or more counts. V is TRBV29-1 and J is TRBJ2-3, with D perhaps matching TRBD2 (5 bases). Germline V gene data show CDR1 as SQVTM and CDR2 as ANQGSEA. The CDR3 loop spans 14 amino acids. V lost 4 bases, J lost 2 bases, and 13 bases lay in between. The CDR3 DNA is TGCAGCGTTGTCGGCGGGTTCGTCACAGATACGCAGTATTTT. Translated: CSVVGGFVTDTQYF.

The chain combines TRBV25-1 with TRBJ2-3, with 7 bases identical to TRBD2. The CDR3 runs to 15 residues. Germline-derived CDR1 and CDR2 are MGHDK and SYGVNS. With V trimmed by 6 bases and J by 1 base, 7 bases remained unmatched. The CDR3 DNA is TGTGCCAGCAGCCAGGGAGGGACCCGCACAGATACGCAGTATTTT. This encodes CASSQGGTRTDTQYF.

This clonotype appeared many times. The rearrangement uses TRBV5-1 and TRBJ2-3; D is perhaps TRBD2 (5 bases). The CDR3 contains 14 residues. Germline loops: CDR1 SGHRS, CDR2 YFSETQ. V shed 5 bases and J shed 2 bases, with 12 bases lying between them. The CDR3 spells CASREVPATDTQYF. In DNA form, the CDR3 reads TGCGCCAGCAGGGAGGTGCCGGCCACAGATACGCAGTATTTT.

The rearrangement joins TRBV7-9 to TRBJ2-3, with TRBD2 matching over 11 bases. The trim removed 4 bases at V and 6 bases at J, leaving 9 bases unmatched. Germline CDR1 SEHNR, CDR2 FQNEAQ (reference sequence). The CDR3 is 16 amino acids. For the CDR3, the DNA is TGTGCCAGCAGCTCGAGCCTAGCGGGGGGCAAGGATACGCAGTATTTT. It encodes CASSSSLAGGKDTQYF.

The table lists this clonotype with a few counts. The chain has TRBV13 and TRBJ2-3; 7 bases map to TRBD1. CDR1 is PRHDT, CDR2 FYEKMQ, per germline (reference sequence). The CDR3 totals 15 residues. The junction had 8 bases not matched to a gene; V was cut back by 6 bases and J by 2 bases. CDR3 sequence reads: CASRHRGLHTDTQYF. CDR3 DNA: TGTGCCAGCAGGCACAGGGGCCTCCACACAGATACGCAGTATTTT.

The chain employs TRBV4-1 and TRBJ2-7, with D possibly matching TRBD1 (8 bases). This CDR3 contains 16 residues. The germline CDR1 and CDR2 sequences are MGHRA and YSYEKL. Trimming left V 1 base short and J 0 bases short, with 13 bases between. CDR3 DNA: TGCGCCAGCAGCCAAGTACAGGGGGGGAACTCCTACGAGCAGTACTTC. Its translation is CASSQVQGGNSYEQYF.

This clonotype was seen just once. The chain's CDR3 is CASLSGGTYNEQFF. Written as DNA, the CDR3 is TGTGCCAGTCTTAGCGGGGGTACCTACAATGAGCAGTTCTTC. This chain links TRBV28 with TRBJ2-1, with 9 bases that match TRBD2. V trimming: 9 bases; J trimming: 2 bases; junction bases outside the gene matches: 5. The CDR3 extends over 14 amino acids. Germline V gives CDR1 MDHEN, CDR2 SYDVKM.

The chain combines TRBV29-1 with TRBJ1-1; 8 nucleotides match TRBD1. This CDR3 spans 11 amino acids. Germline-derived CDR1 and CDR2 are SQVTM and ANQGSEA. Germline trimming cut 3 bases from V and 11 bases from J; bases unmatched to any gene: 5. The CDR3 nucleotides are TGCAGCGTTGATAGGGACAGGAGGGCTTTCTTT. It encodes CSVDRDRRAFF.

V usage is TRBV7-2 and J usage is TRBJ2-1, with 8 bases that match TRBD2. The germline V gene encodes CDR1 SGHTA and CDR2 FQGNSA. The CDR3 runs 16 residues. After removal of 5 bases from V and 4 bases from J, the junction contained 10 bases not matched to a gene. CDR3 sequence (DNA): TGTGCCAGCAGCATATATAGCGGGGTGGCTTACAATGAGCAGTTCTTC. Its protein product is CASSIYSGVAYNEQFF.

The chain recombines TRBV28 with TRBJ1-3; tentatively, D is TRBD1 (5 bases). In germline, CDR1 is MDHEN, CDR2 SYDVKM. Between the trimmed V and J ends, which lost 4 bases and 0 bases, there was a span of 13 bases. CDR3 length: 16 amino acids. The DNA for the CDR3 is TGTGCCAGCAGTTCATCGGGACTGATCTCTGGAAACACCATATATTTT. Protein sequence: CASSSSGLISGNTIYF.

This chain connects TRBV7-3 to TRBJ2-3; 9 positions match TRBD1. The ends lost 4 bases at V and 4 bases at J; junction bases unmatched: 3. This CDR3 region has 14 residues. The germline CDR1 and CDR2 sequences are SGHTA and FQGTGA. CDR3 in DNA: TGTGCCAGCAGCTGGGACAGGGATTCAGATACGCAGTATTTT. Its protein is CASSWDRDSDTQYF. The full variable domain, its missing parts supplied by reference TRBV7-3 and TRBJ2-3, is GAGVSQTPSNKVTEKGKYVELRCDPISGHTALYWYRQSLGQGPEFLIYFQGTGAADDSGLPNDRFFAVRPEGSVSTLKIQRTERGDSAVYLCASSWDRDSDTQYFGPGTRLTVL.